This TCR beta chain originates from a study of blood T cell repertoires in COVID-19. Across the whole study: Samples representing acute and convalescent COVID-19 were sourced from the United States, Italy and Spain. From T cells, B-cell-depleted T cells, or PBMCs came the material, which was cDNA or gDNA.

How the authors handled the data: Using reference gene primer amplification, nucleated cell counts were estimated. TCRdb keeps only in-frame clones here, not all; method: immunoSEQ multiplex PCR. V and J calls and clone size are as listed in that table; D and trimming were resolved from the DNA. The sample includes tens of thousands of clones, roughly 90% seen only once; the top ten take roughly 15%. The CDR3 has 14 residues. Germline-derived CDR1 and CDR2 are SGHAT and FQNNGV. The V gene end was trimmed by 7 bases and the J gene end by 3 bases; junction bases not matched to a gene: 8. The chain employs TRBV11-2 and TRBJ2-7; 8 bases line up with TRBD1. This TCR derives from a male donor with acute or convalescent COVID-19. Sample: peripheral blood. CDR3 sequence (DNA): TGTGCCAGCAATAAAGACAGGGGAAGCTACGAGCAGTACTTC. This encodes CASNKDRGSYEQYF.